This TCR beta chain was sequenced for a study of T cells in Graves' hyperthyroidism and ophthalmopathy. This CDR3 contains 13 residues. Trimming stripped 7 bases from V and 0 bases from J, with 11 bases between. Germline lookup yields CDR1 SQVTM and CDR2 ANQGSEA. Template material for amplifying TCR beta CDR3 regions consisted of RNA transcripts. TCR CDR3 underwent first-round RT-PCR with the HTBI primer set. Using its own MiXCR run on the multiplex PCR reads, TCRdb lists one record per CDR3 protein. The repertoire has over 700,000 distinct CDR3 sequences, approximately 40% of them found once; the top ten carry approximately 31%. The definition of stable Graves' hyperthyroidism was no ophthalmopathy progression within 18 months. Patients aged 18 to 65 had newly diagnosed hyperthyroidism that had lasted under 2 months. Each diagnosis was grounded in clinical symptoms, serum thyroxine and TRAb, thyroid ultrasound, and orbital computed tomography. Around 9.9 ml of fresh peripheral blood supplied the PBMCs.

This sequence was found in a woman aged 40 to 50 with Graves' hyperthyroidism. The gene calls are TRBV29-1 and TRBJ2-3; tentatively, D is TRBD1 (6 bases). Material: blood. The CDR3 loop reads CSAATGSTDTQYF. CDR3 in DNA: TGCAGCGCCGCAACAGGGAGCACAGATACGCAGTATTTT.